Listed below are T cell receptor beta chains from one sample, sequenced in a study of CD8 T cells in Susac syndrome. Each CDR3 protein gets one entry after TCRdb re-called the immunoSEQ multiplex PCR reads with MiXCR. The sample shows 200,000 to 250,000 distinct CDR3 sequences, about 95% of them seen only once. Sample: CD4+ T cells from PBMCs. Source of these receptors: a human donor with Susac syndrome. CDR3s include the opening cysteine and the closing phenylalanine or tryptophan. A D gene is named only where the DNA matches it firmly. The size entry is marked missing in some rows and otherwise reads once, few, many or a size class.

>TRBV5-1|NA|TRBJ2-1|TRBD2
TGCGCCAGCAGCTTGGTGGGACTAGCGGGGGGGCCCCGGAATGAGCAGTTCTTC
CASSLVGLAGGPRNEQFF
>TRBV7-2|NA|TRBJ2-2|NA
TGTGCCAGCAGCGAGGGACACTGGAACACCGGGGAGCTGTTTTTT
CASSEGHWNTGELFF
>TRBV4-3|NA|TRBJ2-7|NA
TGCGCCAGCAGCAACTCTGCCCGAAACGAGCAGTACTTC
CASSNSARNEQYF
>TRBV7-2|NA|TRBJ2-6|NA
TGTGCCAGCAGCTCCCACAGGGCAGCGGGGGCCAACGTCCTGACTTTC
CASSSHRAAGANVLTF
>TRBV6-5|NA|TRBJ1-6|NA
TGTGCCAGCAGGGTGGACAGCTATTCACCCCTCCACTTT
CASRVDSYSPLHF
>TRBV7-9|once|TRBJ2-7|NA
TGTGCCAGCAGCTTGACAATCGGTGAGCAGTACTTC
CASSLTIGEQYF
>TRBV28|NA|TRBJ1-6|NA
TGTGCCACGCAGGAAAATAATTCACCCCTCCACTTT
CATQENNSPLHF
>TRBV4-1|few|TRBJ2-2|NA
TGCGCCAGCAGCCAAGGACCGAACACCGGGGAGCTGTTTTTT
CASSQGPNTGELFF
>TRBV15|NA|TRBJ1-1|NA
TGTGCCACCAGCAGAGTCAGGGCGACGAACACTGAAGCTTTCTTT
CATSRVRATNTEAFF
>TRBV7-2|NA|TRBJ2-7|NA
TGTGCCAGCAGCCTAAGACAGGAAACCTACGAGCAGTACTTC
CASSLRQETYEQYF
>TRBV27|once|TRBJ1-5|NA
TGTGCCAGCAGTTTAAAGGCAGAATATAGCAATCAGCCCCAGCATTTT
CASSLKAEYSNQPQHF
>TRBV20-1|NA|TRBJ1-6|NA
TGCAGTGCTATCGGACAGTTTGATTCACCCCTCCACTTT
CSAIGQFDSPLHF
>TRBV5-1|once|TRBJ2-7|NA
TGCGCCAGCAGCTTGGATGGTATCTCAACCTACGAGCAGTACTTC
CASSLDGISTYEQYF
>TRBV6-6|NA|TRBJ1-2|NA
TGTGCCAGCAGTTACTGGAGTGAGGGGGGCGAAGGCTACACCTTC
CASSYWSEGGEGYTF
>TRBV7-2|NA|TRBJ1-4|NA
TGTGCCAGCAGCCGGGGAGGCGAAAATGAAAAACTGTTTTTT
CASSRGGENEKLFF
>TRBV9|NA|TRBJ2-5|NA
TGTGCCAGCAGCGTAGATGCGGGTACTCGGGAGACCCAGTACTTC
CASSVDAGTRETQYF
>TRBV7-2|once|TRBJ1-1|NA
TGTGCCAGCAGCTCAGACCCCGGTGAAGCTTTCTTT
CASSSDPGEAFF
>TRBV30|NA|TRBJ2-5|NA
TGTGCCTGGAGTGTATTGGGAACCCAGTACTTC
CAWSVLGTQYF
>TRBV5-1|NA|TRBJ1-2|NA
TGCGCCAGCAGCTCGGTTGGGGGTGGCTATGGCTACACCTTC
CASSSVGGGYGYTF
>TRBV20-1|NA|TRBJ1-1|TRBD1
TGCAGTGCCCCCCCGGACAGGGCGAACACTGAAGCTTTCTTT
CSAPPDRANTEAFF
>TRBV12-3/TRBV12-4|NA|TRBJ1-2|NA
TGTGCCAGCAGTTTCGACGGGACTCGGAGGAGCTATGGCTACACCTTC
CASSFDGTRRSYGYTF
>TRBV30|NA|TRBJ2-7|NA
TGTGCCTGGAGTGCCGCCGGGACAAGCTACGAGCAGTACTTC
CAWSAAGTSYEQYF
>TRBV30|NA|TRBJ1-2|NA
TGTGCCTGGAGTGTAAATGGTTATGCTAACTATGGCTACACCTTC
CAWSVNGYANYGYTF
>TRBV30|NA|TRBJ2-1|NA
TGTGCCTGGAGTGTACAGGCAGGGTACAATGAGCAGTTCTTC
CAWSVQAGYNEQFF
>TRBV4-1|once|TRBJ1-5|NA
TGCGCCAGCAGCCCGAGGGCGGAGAGCAATCAGCCCCAGCATTTT
CASSPRAESNQPQHF
>TRBV6-5|NA|TRBJ1-2|NA
TGTGCCAGCAGTTACGGTTTCAAGAACTATGGCTACACCTTC
CASSYGFKNYGYTF
>TRBV9|NA|TRBJ2-1|NA
TGTGCCAGCAGCGTAGATTCTAGCAGACACTACAATGAGCAGTTCTTC
CASSVDSSRHYNEQFF
>TRBV30|NA|TRBJ1-3|NA
TGTGCCTGGATGAGGGCCCCTGGAAACACCATATATTTT
CAWMRAPGNTIYF
>TRBV9|NA|TRBJ2-7|NA
TGTGCCAGCAGCGTAGGGGCCACCTCCTACGAGCAGTACTTC
CASSVGATSYEQYF
>TRBV6-5|NA|TRBJ1-5|NA
TGTGCCAGCAGTTACTCACATAATCAGCCCCAGCATTTT
CASSYSHNQPQHF
>TRBV19|NA|TRBJ1-5|NA
TGTGCCAGTAGTATTGGCCGCCAACAGCCCCAGCATTTT
CASSIGRQQPQHF
>TRBV12-3/TRBV12-4|NA|TRBJ1-5|NA
TGTGCCAGCAGTTTAGGGGGGCCGGGTCAGCCCCAGCATTTT
CASSLGGPGQPQHF
>TRBV20-1|NA|TRBJ1-1|TRBD1
TGCAGTGCTAGCACAGGGGTGGGCACTGAAGCTTTCTTT
CSASTGVGTEAFF
>TRBV30|NA|TRBJ2-5|NA
TGTGCCTGGAGTACCCAGGTGGGGGAACAAGAGACCCAGTACTTC
CAWSTQVGEQETQYF
>TRBV6-1|NA|TRBJ1-5|NA
TGTGCCAGCAGTGGCGGTAATCAGCCCCAGCATTTT
CASSGGNQPQHF
>TRBV4-3|NA|TRBJ1-3|NA
TGCGCCAGCACCCGGGACATTGGGAGCTCTGGAAACACCATATATTTT
CASTRDIGSSGNTIYF
>TRBV28|once|TRBJ2-5|NA
TGTGCCAGCAGTTTCCAGGGAGAGGGGGAGACCCAGTACTTC
CASSFQGEGETQYF
>TRBV4-1|NA|TRBJ1-1|TRBD1
TGCGCCAGCAGGCCACAGGGGGCCGGAACTGAAGCTTTCTTT
CASRPQGAGTEAFF
>TRBV19|NA|TRBJ1-5|NA
TGTGCCAGTAGTATCAACAGAAATCAGCCCCAGCATTTT
CASSINRNQPQHF
>TRBV2|NA|TRBJ1-4|NA
TGTGCCAGCAGTGAGATGGAGACAGGCTATGAAAAACTGTTTTTT
CASSEMETGYEKLFF
>TRBV6-5|NA|TRBJ1-2|NA
TGTGCCAGCAGATATGGCCAGGGGTACTATGGCTACACCTTC
CASRYGQGYYGYTF
>TRBV28|few|TRBJ1-6|NA
TGTGCCAGCAGTTCCCGTTCACCCCTCCACTTT
CASSSRSPLHF
>TRBV24-1|NA|TRBJ2-1|NA
TGTGCCACCAGTGAGGCAGGGCTTTTGGTCGAGCAGTTCTTC
CATSEAGLLVEQFF
>TRBV30|NA|TRBJ1-2|TRBD1
TGTGCCTGGAGGGAGCAGGGGGCAGATGGCTACACCTTC
CAWREQGADGYTF
>TRBV12-3/TRBV12-4|once|TRBJ1-1|NA
TGTGCCAGCAGTTTATACGACAGCCAGGGCACTGAAGCTTTCTTT
CASSLYDSQGTEAFF
>TRBV12-3/TRBV12-4|NA|TRBJ1-3|NA
TGTGCCAGCAGCCCGACCCCGAGCTCTGGAAACACCATATATTTT
CASSPTPSSGNTIYF
>TRBV20-1|NA|TRBJ2-7|TRBD1
TGCAGTGCTCCAAAGACAGGGGGCTACGAGCAGTACTTC
CSAPKTGGYEQYF
>TRBV5-8|NA|TRBJ2-5|NA
TGTGCCAGCAGCTTGACCGGGACAAGGGAGGGAGAGACCCAGTACTTC
CASSLTGTREGETQYF
>TRBV19|NA|TRBJ2-1|NA
TGTGCCAGTAGCAGCGACGTTTACAATGAGCAGTTCTTC
CASSSDVYNEQFF
>TRBV12-3/TRBV12-4|NA|TRBJ1-5|TRBD1
TGTGCCAGCAGGGGACAGGTCAATCAGCCCCAGCATTTT
CASRGQVNQPQHF
>TRBV24-1|NA|TRBJ2-3|NA
TGTGCCACCCACACAGAAGATACGCAGTATTTT
CATHTEDTQYF
>TRBV5-4|NA|TRBJ2-7|NA
TGTGCCAGCAGCCCTGAGGCAGGGAAGGTATACGAGCAGTACTTC
CASSPEAGKVYEQYF
>TRBV4-2|NA|TRBJ2-5|NA
TGTGCCTCGAGCTGGAGTAGAGAAGAGACCCAGTACTTC
CASSWSREETQYF
>TRBV6-2/TRBV6-3|NA|TRBJ1-2|TRBD1
TGTGCCAGCAGTTCCCCGGACAGGGGGGATTATGGCTACACCTTC
CASSSPDRGDYGYTF
>TRBV9|NA|TRBJ2-3|NA
TGTGCCAGCAGCGTTGGAGGTCCTCCCCCCACAGATACGCAGTATTTT
CASSVGGPPPTDTQYF
>TRBV15|NA|TRBJ1-2|TRBD1
TGTGCCACCAGCAGAGATGACAGGGAATACGCTGGCTACACCTTC
CATSRDDREYAGYTF
>TRBV7-9|NA|TRBJ1-2|TRBD1
TGTGCCAGCAGCGCCCGGACAGGGAGCACCCACGGCTACACCTTC
CASSARTGSTHGYTF
>TRBV20-1|once|TRBJ1-5|TRBD1
TGCAGTGCTAGGCCGGGACAGGGGGTGGGACAGCCCCAGCATTTT
CSARPGQGVGQPQHF